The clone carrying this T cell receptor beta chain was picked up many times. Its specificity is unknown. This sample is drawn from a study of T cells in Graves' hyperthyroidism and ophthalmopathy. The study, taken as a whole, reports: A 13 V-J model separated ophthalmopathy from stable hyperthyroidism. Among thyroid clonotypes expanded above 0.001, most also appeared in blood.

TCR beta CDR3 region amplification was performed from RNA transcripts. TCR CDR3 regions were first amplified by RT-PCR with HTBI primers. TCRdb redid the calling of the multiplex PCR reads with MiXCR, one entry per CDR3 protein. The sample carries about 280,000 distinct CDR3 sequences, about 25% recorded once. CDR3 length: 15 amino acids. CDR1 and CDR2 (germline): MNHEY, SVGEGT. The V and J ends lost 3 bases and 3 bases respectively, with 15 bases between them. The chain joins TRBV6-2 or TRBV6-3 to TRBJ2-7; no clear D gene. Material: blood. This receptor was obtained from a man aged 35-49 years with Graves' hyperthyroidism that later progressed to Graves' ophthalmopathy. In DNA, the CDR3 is TGTGCCAGCAGTTATGGAGCTGGAGTTGGCTACGAGCAGTACTTC. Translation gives CASSYGAGVGYEQYF.